A selection of T cell receptor beta chains follows, all from one sample in a study of T cells after yellow fever vaccination. Each CDR3 protein is one row after TCRdb ran MiXCR on the 5' RACE reads. The sample includes about 300,000 distinct CDR3 sequences, around 3.9% seen only once; the top ten take more than 20%. The specimen was PBMCs, collected 5 days after the yellow fever booster vaccination. The receptors stem from a man between 18 and 35 years old who received the YFV17D yellow fever vaccine. The CDR3 runs from the conserved cysteine through the conserved F or W. The order of the fields is D gene, J gene, clone size, V gene, CDR3 protein, CDR3 DNA. The D gene is left open where the match is weak. A row's size may be missing; if present it is once, few, many or a size class.

>.|TRBJ1-5|few|TRBV9
CASGRDNQPQHF
TGTGCCAGCGGCAGGGACAATCAGCCCCAGCATTTT
>TRBD2|TRBJ2-5|many|TRBV7-8
CASSSGGKETQYF
TGTGCCAGCAGCTCCGGGGGGAAGGAGACCCAGTACTTC
>.|TRBJ1-5|.|TRBV5-6
CASSWGADQPQHF
TGTGCCAGCAGCTGGGGGGCCGATCAGCCCCAGCATTTT
>.|TRBJ1-2|.|TRBV12-3/TRBV12-4
CASSRDTYGYTF
TGTGCCAGCAGTAGGGACACCTATGGCTACACCTTC
>.|TRBJ1-2|many|TRBV15
CATSRTLSDGYTF
TGTGCCACCAGCAGAACTCTGAGCGATGGCTACACCTTC
>.|TRBJ2-5|.|TRBV7-3
CASSLIGGVETQYF
TGTGCCAGCAGCTTAATAGGGGGGGTTGAGACCCAGTACTTC
>.|TRBJ1-2|many|TRBV25-1
CASSEPTGAYGYTF
TGTGCCAGCAGTGAACCGACGGGGGCCTATGGCTACACCTTC
>.|TRBJ2-1|few|TRBV4-3
CASSQDQLYNEQFF
TGCGCCAGCAGCCAAGATCAACTCTACAATGAGCAGTTCTTC
>TRBD2|TRBJ2-1|.|TRBV7-8
CASSLAESGGFSEQFF
TGTGCCAGCAGCTTAGCGGAAAGCGGGGGGTTTAGTGAGCAGTTCTTC
>.|TRBJ1-1|few|TRBV27
CASSPTGGSNTEAFF
TGTGCCAGCAGTCCCACCGGGGGGTCGAACACTGAAGCTTTCTTT
>TRBD1|TRBJ2-1|.|TRBV6-5
CASSYYRGDNEQFF
TGTGCCAGCAGTTACTACAGGGGAGACAATGAGCAGTTCTTC
>.|TRBJ1-1|many|TRBV7-9
CASSLPGLGMNTEAFF
TGTGCCAGCAGCTTACCTGGGCTGGGCATGAACACTGAAGCTTTCTTT
>.|TRBJ2-5|.|TRBV5-4
CATSQVLGETQYF
TGTGCCACCTCACAGGTTCTCGGAGAGACCCAGTACTTC
>TRBD1|TRBJ2-7|many|TRBV9
CASSEGDSSYEQYF
TGTGCCAGCAGCGAGGGGGACAGTTCCTACGAGCAGTACTTC
>TRBD2|TRBJ2-1|.|TRBV3-1
CASSQEASRTSGYNEQFF
TGTGCCAGCAGCCAAGAAGCTTCCAGGACTAGCGGATACAATGAGCAGTTCTTC
>.|TRBJ2-3|many|TRBV5-6
CASSRGVLTDTQYF
TGTGCCAGCAGCAGGGGGGTATTGACAGATACGCAGTATTTT
>TRBD2|TRBJ2-6|few|TRBV5-1
CASSGRAGAGANVLTF
TGCGCCAGCAGCGGCCGTGCGGGGGCTGGGGCCAACGTCCTGACTTTC
>.|TRBJ2-7|many|TRBV7-2
CASSLDMGHSTDEQYF
TGTGCCAGCAGCTTAGACATGGGACACTCCACCGACGAGCAGTACTTC
>TRBD2|TRBJ2-2|few|TRBV24-1
CATSDWSREGTGELFF
TGTGCCACCAGTGATTGGTCCAGGGAGGGCACCGGGGAGCTGTTTTTT
>TRBD1|TRBJ1-1|.|TRBV5-5
CASRFTGGAGFEAFF
TGTGCCAGCAGGTTTACAGGGGGCGCCGGGTTTGAAGCTTTCTTT
>TRBD2|TRBJ2-7|few|TRBV4-3
CASSQELAGGHEQYF
TGCGCCAGCAGCCAAGAACTAGCGGGGGGCCACGAGCAGTACTTC
>.|TRBJ2-1|.|TRBV5-1
CASSLNPQGLNNEQFF
TGCGCCAGCAGCTTGAACCCGCAGGGGCTGAACAATGAGCAGTTCTTC
>TRBD1|TRBJ2-1|.|TRBV6-2/TRBV6-3
CASSPGQSSSYNEQFF
TGTGCCAGCAGCCCGGGACAGTCAAGCTCCTACAATGAGCAGTTCTTC
>.|TRBJ2-1|few|TRBV5-1
CASSLGGATYNEQFF
TGCGCCAGCAGCTTGGGGGGGGCTACCTACAATGAGCAGTTCTTC
>.|TRBJ2-2|many|TRBV24-1
CATRQYSTGELFF
TGTGCCACCAGACAGTACTCCACCGGGGAGCTGTTTTTT
>TRBD1|TRBJ1-4|.|TRBV5-4
CASSRRTGKSEKLFF
TGTGCCAGCAGCCGCCGGACAGGGAAGAGTGAAAAACTGTTTTTT
>TRBD1|TRBJ2-5|many|TRBV10-3
CAISESTGSGETQYF
TGTGCCATCAGTGAGTCGACAGGGTCAGGGGAGACCCAGTACTTC
>.|TRBJ2-6|.|TRBV2
CASNRESGANVLTF
TGTGCCAGCAACCGGGAATCTGGGGCCAACGTCCTGACTTTC
>.|TRBJ2-2|many|TRBV4-3
CASSQLVGSWYGELFF
TGCGCCAGCAGCCAATTGGTGGGGTCGTGGTACGGGGAGCTGTTTTTT
>.|TRBJ2-3|few|TRBV11-1
CASSYRGTATSTDTQYF
TGTGCCAGCAGCTACCGCGGGACGGCCACTAGCACAGATACGCAGTATTTT
>.|TRBJ1-2|few|TRBV12-3/TRBV12-4
CASSQKSTNYGYTF
TGTGCCAGCAGCCAGAAATCCACTAACTATGGCTACACCTTC
>.|TRBJ2-7|.|TRBV2
CASSEGVLGGSYEQYF
TGTGCCAGCAGTGAAGGGGTTCTAGGAGGTTCCTACGAGCAGTACTTC
>.|TRBJ2-4|many|TRBV6-5
CASSYSGVGTKNIQYF
TGTGCCAGCAGTTACTCTGGGGTCGGGACCAAAAACATTCAGTACTTC
>.|TRBJ1-2|few|TRBV7-9
CVSATAFYGYTF
TGTGTCAGCGCGACAGCTTTCTATGGCTACACCTTC
>.|TRBJ1-3|.|TRBV7-9
CASGADSGNTIYF
TGTGCCAGCGGAGCCGACTCTGGAAACACCATATATTTT
>.|TRBJ1-4|.|TRBV4-2
CASSEGGRLREKLFF
TGTGCCAGCAGCGAGGGAGGCCGTCTAAGGGAAAAACTGTTTTTT
>.|TRBJ2-2|few|TRBV6-5
CASSYSGAWVTGELFF
TGTGCCAGCAGTTACTCGGGTGCCTGGGTCACCGGGGAGCTGTTTTTT
>.|TRBJ1-5|many|TRBV5-1
CASSLEATGQPQHF
TGCGCCAGCAGCTTGGAGGCGACGGGACAGCCCCAGCATTTT
>TRBD2|TRBJ2-4|.|TRBV4-3
CASSQAPRGGENIQYF
TGCGCCAGCAGCCAAGCACCGCGGGGGGGGGAAAACATTCAGTACTTC
>.|TRBJ1-1|few|TRBV18
CASSQQSGVTEAFF
TGTGCCAGCTCACAACAGTCTGGAGTCACTGAAGCTTTCTTT
>.|TRBJ1-4|few|TRBV28
CASRPPRTNEKLFF
TGTGCCAGCAGACCCCCTCGGACTAATGAAAAACTGTTTTTT
>TRBD2|TRBJ2-3|many|TRBV7-3
CASSLGTSGLTDTQYF
TGTGCCAGCAGCCTAGGGACTAGCGGCCTCACAGATACGCAGTATTTT
>TRBD1|TRBJ2-5|.|TRBV12-5
CASGFSGTGPQYF
TGTGCTAGTGGTTTTTCCGGGACAGGGCCCCAGTACTTC
>.|TRBJ2-1|many|TRBV7-2
CASTLRRGEQFF
TGTGCCAGCACCCTTCGCCGGGGTGAGCAGTTCTTC
>.|TRBJ2-3|few|TRBV4-1
CASSQVVGDTQYF
TGCGCCAGCAGCCAAGTCGTAGGGGATACGCAGTATTTT
>.|TRBJ2-5|.|TRBV2
CASSEAPETQYF
TGTGCCAGCAGTGAAGCGCCCGAGACCCAGTACTTC
>.|TRBJ2-5|.|TRBV7-7
CASSQGPRETQYF
TGTGCCAGCAGCCAAGGCCCGCGTGAGACCCAGTACTTC
>.|TRBJ1-3|.|TRBV7-2
CASSPRGGGNTIYF
TGTGCCAGCAGCCCCCGGGGAGGGGGAAACACCATATATTTT
>.|TRBJ1-2|few|TRBV5-5
CASSSRTALGTNYGYTF
TGTGCCAGCAGCTCCCGGACCGCCTTAGGTACTAACTATGGCTACACCTTC
>.|TRBJ1-1|.|TRBV15
CATSSRHLNTEAFF
TGTGCCACCAGCTCTCGACACCTGAACACTGAAGCTTTCTTT
>.|TRBJ1-1|few|TRBV19
CASSPTDGYTEAFF
TGTGCCAGTAGTCCAACGGACGGATACACTGAAGCTTTCTTT
>TRBD1|TRBJ1-6|few|TRBV12-3/TRBV12-4
CASTPTTGRNSPLHF
TGTGCCAGCACTCCTACGACAGGGCGAAATTCACCCCTCCACTTT
>.|TRBJ1-1|many|TRBV6-6
CASSYSKSGENTEAFF
TGTGCCAGCAGTTACTCTAAGTCGGGTGAAAACACTGAAGCTTTCTTT
>.|TRBJ1-5|few|TRBV7-2
CASSPFSAPNQPQHF
TGTGCCAGCAGCCCCTTTAGCGCACCCAATCAGCCCCAGCATTTT
>TRBD1|TRBJ1-1|.|TRBV29-1
CSGLDRGNTEAFF
TGCAGCGGACTAGACAGGGGGAACACTGAAGCTTTCTTT